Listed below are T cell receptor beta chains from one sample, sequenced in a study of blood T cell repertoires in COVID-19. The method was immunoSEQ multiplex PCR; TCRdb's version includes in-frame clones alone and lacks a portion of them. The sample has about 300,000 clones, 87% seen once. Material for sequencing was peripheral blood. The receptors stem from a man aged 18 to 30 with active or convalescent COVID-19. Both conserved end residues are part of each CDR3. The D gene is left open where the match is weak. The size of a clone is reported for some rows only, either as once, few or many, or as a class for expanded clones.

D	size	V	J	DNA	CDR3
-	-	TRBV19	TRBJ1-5	TGTGCCAGTAGTTGGGGGCCGGAACAGCCCCAGCATTTT	CASSWGPEQPQHF
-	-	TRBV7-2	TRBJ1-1	TGTGCCAGCAGCTTAGGGGTAAGAGGTGAAGCTTTCTTT	CASSLGVRGEAFF
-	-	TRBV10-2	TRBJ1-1	TGCGCCAGCAGTGAGTCAGGGGGGGGGAGGACTGAAGCTTTCTTT	CASSESGGGRTEAFF
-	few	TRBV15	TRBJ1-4	TGTGCCACCAGCAGAGATCGGAGCACTAATGAAAAACTGTTTTTT	CATSRDRSTNEKLFF
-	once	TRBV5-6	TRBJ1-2	TGTGCCAGCAGCTTGTTTCAGGTTGCGTATGGCTACACCTTC	CASSLFQVAYGYTF
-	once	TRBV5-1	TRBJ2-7	TGCGCCAGCAGCCTACAGGGCTCCCCGGGGGAGCAGTACTTC	CASSLQGSPGEQYF
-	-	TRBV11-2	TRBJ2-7	TGTGCCAGCAGCCCGGGTCCCCTCTACGAGCAGTACTTC	CASSPGPLYEQYF
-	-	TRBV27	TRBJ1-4	TGTGCCAGCAGTTTCTCGATCGGGTGGACTAATGAAAAACTGTTTTTT	CASSFSIGWTNEKLFF
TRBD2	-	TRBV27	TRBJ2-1	TGTGCCAGCAGTTTAGCTAGCGGGGGGTACAATGAGCAGTTCTTC	CASSLASGGYNEQFF
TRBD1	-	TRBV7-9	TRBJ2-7	TGTGCCAGCAGCTTAGAGACAGGGTCACCCTACGAGCAGTACTTC	CASSLETGSPYEQYF
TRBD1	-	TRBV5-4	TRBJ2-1	TGTGCCAGCACCTGGGACAGCTACAATGAGCAGTTCTTC	CASTWDSYNEQFF
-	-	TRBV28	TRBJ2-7	TGTGCCAGCAGTGACACTTACGAGCAGTACTTC	CASSDTYEQYF
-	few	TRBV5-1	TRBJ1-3	TGCGCCAGCAGTAACGGACACGTCTCTGGAAACACCATATATTTT	CASSNGHVSGNTIYF
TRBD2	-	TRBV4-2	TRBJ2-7	TGTGCCAGCAGCCAAGACGGAGCGGGAGGGCCCTACGAGCAGTACTTC	CASSQDGAGGPYEQYF
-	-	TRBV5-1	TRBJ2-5	TGCGCCAGCAGCTCCCGGAGTAGCAACCAAGAGACCCAGTACTTC	CASSSRSSNQETQYF
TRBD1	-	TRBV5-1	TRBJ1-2	TGCGCCAGCAGCTTGGCCCCTACAGGTCCGGACAGGGGCTACACCTTC	CASSLAPTGPDRGYTF
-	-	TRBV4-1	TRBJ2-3	TGCGCCAGCAGCCAAGAAGAAGCGTTGGATACGCAGTATTTT	CASSQEEALDTQYF
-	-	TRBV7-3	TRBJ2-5	TGTGCCAGCAGCTTAAGAGGGTGGGGGCAGGAGACCCAGTACTTC	CASSLRGWGQETQYF
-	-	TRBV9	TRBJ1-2	TGTGCCAGCAGCATGACCCCGTCGGGGTTTACCTCCTATGGCTACACCTTC	CASSMTPSGFTSYGYTF
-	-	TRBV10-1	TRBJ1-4	TGCGCCAGCAGTGAGTCGAGGAGGGGAGGCGAGGAAAAACTGTTTTTT	CASSESRRGGEEKLFF
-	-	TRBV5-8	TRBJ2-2	TGTGCCAGCAGCTCACCTGACAGGCTCACCGGGGAGCTGTTTTTT	CASSSPDRLTGELFF
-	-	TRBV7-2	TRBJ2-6	TGTGCCAGCAGCCCACAGAGCTCTGGGGCCAACGTCCTGACTTTC	CASSPQSSGANVLTF
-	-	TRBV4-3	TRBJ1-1	TGCGCCAGCAGCCAAGAAGTTAGGAGTTCCACTGAAGCTTTCTTT	CASSQEVRSSTEAFF
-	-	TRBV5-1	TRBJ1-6	TGCGCCAGCAGCTTGACGGGGTTGGGTTCACCCCTCCACTTT	CASSLTGLGSPLHF
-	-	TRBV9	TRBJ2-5	TGTGCCCGCAGCGTAGGGGGGGGGCGCCAAGAGACCCAGTACTTC	CARSVGGGRQETQYF
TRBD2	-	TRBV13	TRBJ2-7	TGTGCCAGCAGCGACGGGGCCAGCGGGAGGGCCGACGAGCAGTACTTC	CASSDGASGRADEQYF
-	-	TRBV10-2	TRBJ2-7	TGCGCCGCAGGGCACGAGCAGTACTTC	CAAGHEQYF
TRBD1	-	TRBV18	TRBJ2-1	TGTGCCAGCTCACCACCTGGGGTCGGGACAGGGTACAATGAGCAGTTCTTC	CASSPPGVGTGYNEQFF
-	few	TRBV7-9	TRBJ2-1	TGTGCCAGCAGCTTAGCAGTGAGCGGGTACACCAATGAGCAGTTCTTC	CASSLAVSGYTNEQFF
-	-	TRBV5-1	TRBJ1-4	TGCGCCAGCAGCAGCGGGACAACAACTAATGAAAAACTGTTTTTT	CASSSGTTTNEKLFF
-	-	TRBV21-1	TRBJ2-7	TGTGCCAGTAACGTTATTCTTTGCGACGACAGACTCCTCTACGAGCAGTACTTC	CASNVILCDDRLLYEQYF
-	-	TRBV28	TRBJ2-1	TGTGCCAGCAGGTCTAGCTCCTACAATGAGCAGTTCTTC	CASRSSSYNEQFF
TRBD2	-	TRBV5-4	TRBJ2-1	TGTGCCAGCAGCTTGGCGGAGCGGGGGAGTAATGAGCAGTTCTTC	CASSLAERGSNEQFF
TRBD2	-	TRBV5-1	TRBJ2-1	TGCGCCAGCAGCTCCGGACTAGCTCCTACCTACAATGAGCAGTTCTTC	CASSSGLAPTYNEQFF
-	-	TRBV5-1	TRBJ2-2	TGCGCCAGCAGCTTTCTCGGGGGAGAGGCCGGGGAGCTGTTTTTT	CASSFLGGEAGELFF
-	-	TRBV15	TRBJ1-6	TGTGCCACCAGCAGCGGGATCTCCTATAATTCACCCCTCCACTTT	CATSSGISYNSPLHF
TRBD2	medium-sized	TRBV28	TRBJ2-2	TGTGCCAGCAGTCCGGGGACTAGCGGGAGAGTTTTCGGGGAGCTGTTTTTT	CASSPGTSGRVFGELFF
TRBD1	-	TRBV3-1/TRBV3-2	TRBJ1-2	TGTGCCAGCAGCCACCGGGACAGGAACTATGGCTACACCTTC	CASSHRDRNYGYTF
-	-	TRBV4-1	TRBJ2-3	TGCGCCAGCAGTCGAACATGGGCAGCTGGTATCGCAGATACGCAGTATTTT	CASSRTWAAGIADTQYF
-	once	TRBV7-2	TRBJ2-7	TGTGCCAGCAGCTTAGGGGCAGGGGGGTCCTACGAGCAGTACTTC	CASSLGAGGSYEQYF
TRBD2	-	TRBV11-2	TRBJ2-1	TGTGCCAGCAGCCCGGGACTAGGGAATGAGCAGTTCTTC	CASSPGLGNEQFF
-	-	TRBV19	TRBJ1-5	TGTGCCAGTAGTATTACCCAGGGCACATACAATCAGCCCCAGCATTTT	CASSITQGTYNQPQHF
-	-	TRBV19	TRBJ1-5	TGTGCCAGTAGTATACGGCAGGGGACCAATCAGCCCCAGCATTTT	CASSIRQGTNQPQHF
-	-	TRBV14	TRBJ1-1	TGTGCCAGCAGCCAAGAGTCGGGGGGGAACACTGAAGCTTTCTTT	CASSQESGGNTEAFF
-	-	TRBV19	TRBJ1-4	TGTGCCAGTAGTGAGGCAGTGACCCGGAGGGAAAAACTGTTTTTT	CASSEAVTRREKLFF
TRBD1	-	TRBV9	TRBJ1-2	TGTGCCAGCAGCGCCCGGGACAGACTGCCGGGCACCTTC	CASSARDRLPGTF
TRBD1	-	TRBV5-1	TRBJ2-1	TGCGCCAGCAGCTTGCTACAGGGGGCGAAGTCCAATGAGCAGTTCTTC	CASSLLQGAKSNEQFF
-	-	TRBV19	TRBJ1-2	TGTGCCAGTAGAACCACAGAAAACTATGGCTACACCTTC	CASRTTENYGYTF
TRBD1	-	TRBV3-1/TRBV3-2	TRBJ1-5	TGTGCCAGCAGCCAACTCCGGGACAGGGTGATTGAGATGCAGCCCCAGCATTTT	CASSQLRDRVIEMQPQHF
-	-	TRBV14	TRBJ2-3	TGTGCCAGCAGCCAACGTGCGGGGTTCGATACGCAGTATTTT	CASSQRAGFDTQYF
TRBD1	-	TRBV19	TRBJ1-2	TGTGCCAGTAGTCAAGGGGGCCCGACAGGCCCTAACTATGGCTACACCTTC	CASSQGGPTGPNYGYTF
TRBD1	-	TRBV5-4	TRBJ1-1	TGTGCCAGCAGATTAGACAGGGTAAACACTGAAGCTTTCTTT	CASRLDRVNTEAFF
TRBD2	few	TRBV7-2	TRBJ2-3	TGTGCCAGCAGCCAAACTTACGGCGGGGGGGCATCAACAGATACGCAGTATTTT	CASSQTYGGGASTDTQYF
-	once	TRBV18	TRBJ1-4	TGTGCCAGCTCACCCTTTACGACAGGATTTGAAAAACTGTTTTTT	CASSPFTTGFEKLFF